This TCR beta chain derives from a study of OX40 agonist ivuxolimab in advanced cancers. Study-wide results and limits: Certain nonresponding patients likewise had low normalized T-cell clonal expansion. Mean expanded clone counts were higher in CD8+ than CD4+ T cells.

Germline V gives CDR1 SNHLY, CDR2 FYNNEI. Trimming removed 3 bases from V and 0 bases from J, with 12 bases in between. The CDR3 totals 15 residues. Remarks on this clone: Antigen: not known.

Clones were read by immunoSEQ multiplex PCR, and TCRdb kept only the in-frame ones, dropping some. The data show under 85,000 clones, more than 75% seen once. This clonotype was obtained from an adult with an advanced solid tumor such as melanoma, head and neck, liver or kidney cancer. The V gene is TRBV2, the J gene TRBJ2-7, with D possibly being TRBD1 (5 bases). The sequencing used CD4+ or CD8+ T cells sorted from blood, collected in a trial of the OX40 agonist ivuxolimab. CDR3 sequence reads: CASSDDRPSSYEQYF. The CDR3 DNA reads TGTGCCAGCAGTGATGACAGACCTAGCTCCTACGAGCAGTACTTC. The entire variable domain, with the rest obtained from reference TRBV2 and TRBJ2-7, is as follows: EPEVTQTPSHQVTQMGQEVILRCVPISNHLYFYWYRQILGQKVEFLVSFYNNEISEKSEIFDDQFSVERPDGSNFTLKIRSTKLEDSAMYFCASSDDRPSSYEQYFGPGTRLTVT.